The present T cell receptor (beta chain) was sequenced within a study of blood T cell repertoires in COVID-19 (dated by TCRdb to the early 2020s). For the wider study: Collaborator samples came from the United States, Italy and Spain and covered acute and convalescent phases of COVID-19. The prospective study material was composed of cDNA or gDNA derived from T cells, B-cell-depleted T cells, or PBMCs. The dataset comprised deeply sampled blood TCRbeta repertoires from subjects exposed to, actively infected with, or recovered from COVID-19. The repertoires were made available in a free public database intended to serve as a resource for research on the immune response to SARS-CoV-2. The samples were drawn from the first 160 participants of the ongoing ImmuneRACE study and from 1,254 subjects provided by 6 global collaborators. Sample metadata almost always included a de-identified subject ID, COVID-19 status, age in years and sex. HLA class I and class II types, where available, came from metadata supplied by the sample provider rather than from assay-based typing.

TCRbeta CDR3 regions were amplified from genomic DNA using the immunoSEQ Assay, a bias-controlled multiplex PCR. The published analysis was carried out like this. The number of nucleated cells in each sample was estimated by amplification of reference gene primers within the assay. Sequence reads were collapsed and filtered to measure the absolute abundance of every unique TCRbeta CDR3 rearrangement. For each sample, productive Simpson clonality was calculated as the square root of Simpson's diversity index across productive rearrangements. The table comes from immuneACCESS by way of TCRdb, which keeps in-frame sequences with V and J called. Part of the clones is missing from these tables; in studies checked, under half for an unresolved V gene and the rest for unknown reasons. That table gives V, J and clone size, and the DNA gave D and trimming. Recorded for this sample are fewer than 250,000 clones; approximately 86% of them occurred a single time. Of the sample, just over 2.5% falls within the top ten clones.

Overall study outcomes, separate from this receptor: How much clinical and demographic metadata was included differed by source and by participant, and the metadata was provided uncurated.

A note on this clone: This clone's antigen is unknown. Per-base quality was not reported, and no clone a single base away is much larger than it.

Participants in the prospective study were enrolled through a virtual design, were aged about 18 to 100 years, and lived in 24 United States geographic areas. Cohort assignment in the prospective study relied on participant-reported clinical history from a screening survey and a study questionnaire. In the prospective study, whole blood, serum and a nasopharyngeal or oropharyngeal swab were collected from each participant by mobile phlebotomists. Prospective study participants could optionally give additional blood draws and questionnaires over an approximately 2-month period. Before DNA extraction, prospective study blood samples were shipped either frozen or at room temperature. Material for sequencing was PBMCs or T cells enriched from blood (not recorded which). The clonotype comes from a woman in her 30s with acute COVID-19.

The nucleotides are TGTGCCAGTATGGGCGGGGAGCAGTTCTTC. The encoded protein is CASMGGEQFF. The sequence is built from TRBV19 and TRBJ2-1; D gene: possibly TRBD2, on 5 matching bases. V is cut by 7 bases and J by 10 bases, and the space between the germline ends is 8 bases. According to the germline V gene (reference sequence), CDR1 reads LNHDA and CDR2 reads SQIVND. The CDR3 sequence holds 10 residues, the cysteine and phenylalanine included. Kept here is only the CDR3 DNA, which spans 30 bases and is read in frame from base 1.